The 3 T cell receptor beta chains in this list originate from one sample, sequenced in a study of CD8+CD57+ T cells in acquired aplastic anemia. All patients picked for sequencing had shown, by flow cytometry, an expansion of CD8+CD57+ cells. Genomic DNA, the template, was used for profiling of the TCR beta VDJ and CDR3. TCRdb re-derived calls from the reads in MiXCR, one entry per CDR3 protein. In the table there are 250,000 or so distinct CDR3 sequences, around 45% of which are singletons. Sequenced input: sorted CD4+, CD8+, or CD8+CD57+ T cells (not recorded which) from PBMCs. Receptors originate from a human donor with aplastic anemia.

In its sample, this clonotype was seen many times. The rearrangement uses TRBV4-2 and TRBJ2-1; 8 bases line up with TRBD1. J gave up 9 bases and V 2 bases, and 9 bases lay outside the gene matches. This CDR3 comprises 15 residues. Germline V gene data show CDR1 as LGHNA and CDR2 as YNFKEQ. The CDR3 here is CASSQHTDREREQFF. The DNA for the CDR3 is TGTGCCAGCAGCCAACATACGGACAGGGAGCGTGAGCAGTTCTTC.

The chain carries TRBV10-3 and TRBJ1-2, with a tentative D call TRBD1 (6 bases). The V gene lost 5 bases and the J gene lost 1 base, with 8 bases spanning the gap. This CDR3 contains 13 residues. Germline V gene lookup returns CDR1 ENHRY and CDR2 SYGVKD. The DNA for the CDR3 is TGTGCCATCAGTTCGGACAGTAACTATGGCTACACCTTC. Translated, it gives CAISSDSNYGYTF.

This rearrangement joins TRBV20-1 to TRBJ2-3, with 14 bases fitting TRBD2. The junction had 28 bases not matched to a gene; V was cut back by 6 bases and J by 11 bases. This CDR3 has 20 residues. Looked up from germline, CDR1 is DFQATT and CDR2 is SNEGSKA (reference sequence). This chain's CDR3 is CSANLLTGLAGVMSYNEQYF. CDR3 DNA sequence: TGCAGTGCCAATCTTCTGACGGGACTAGCGGGAGTAATGTCCTACAATGAGCAGTATTTT.